The next 32 T cell receptor beta chains were all read from a single sample in a study of blood T cell repertoires in COVID-19. Generated by immunoSEQ multiplex PCR, the TCRdb table keeps only in-frame clones and is missing some. The table includes about 400,000 clones, about nine tenths detected once. The source material was peripheral blood. The receptors stem from a woman aged 25 to 39 with active or convalescent COVID-19.

J is TRBJ2-1 and V is TRBV12-3 or TRBV12-4; weak D call: TRBD1 (5 bases). The CDR3 runs to 12 residues. Trimming took off 6 bases at V and 7 bases at J, with 10 bases between the two ends. For the CDR3, the DNA is TGTGCCAGCAGCCCTCAGGGAAATGAGCAGTTCTTC. Translation: CASSPQGNEQFF.

The genes are TRBV2 and TRBJ1-6, with 7 bases aligning to TRBD1. The length of the CDR3 is 14 residues. Germline CDR1 reads SNHLY; CDR2 reads FYNNEI. Trimming at V came to 6 bases and at J to 6 bases, leaving 5 bases not matched to a gene. CDR3 in amino acids: CASRGQLLNSPLHF. In DNA form, the CDR3 reads TGTGCCAGCAGGGGACAGCTCCTTAATTCACCCCTCCACTTT. Filled out from reference TRBV2 and TRBJ1-6, the complete variable domain reads EPEVTQTPSHQVTQMGQEVILRCVPISNHLYFYWYRQILGQKVEFLVSFYNNEISEKSEIFDDQFSVERPDGSNFTLKIRSTKLEDSAMYFCASRGQLLNSPLHFGNGTRLTVT.

This chain links TRBV7-9 with TRBJ2-1; 11 positions agree with TRBD2. CDR1 SEHNR and CDR2 FQNEAQ come from the germline V gene (reference sequence). The V segment lost 5 bases and the J segment 0 bases; nucleotides outside the gene matches: 9. The CDR3 length is 18 residues. The CDR3, as DNA: TGTGCCAGCAGCCAGACCGGGACTAGCGGAAGCTCCTACAATGAGCAGTTCTTC. Translated: CASSQTGTSGSSYNEQFF.

The rearrangement uses TRBV4-1 and TRBJ1-5; D uncertain. The CDR3 extends over 15 amino acids. Trimming removed 0 bases at V and 2 bases at J, with 8 bases between. Germline-derived CDR1 and CDR2 are MGHRA and YSYEKL. CDR3 nucleotides: TGCGCCAGCAGCCAAGAGCCCGGAGGCAATCAGCCCCAGCATTTT. It specifies CASSQEPGGNQPQHF.

The V call is TRBV19, the J call TRBJ1-5; tentatively, D is TRBD1 (5 bases). Germline values: CDR1 LNHDA, CDR2 SQIVND (reference sequence). CDR3 length: 15 residues. Trimming took 3 bases from V and 6 from J, leaving 15 bases between them. Here the CDR3 reads CASSIKTAGVQPQHF. CDR3 nucleotide sequence: TGTGCCAGTAGTATCAAGACAGCCGGCGTTCAGCCCCAGCATTTT.

The chain has TRBV3-1 (or the pseudogene TRBV3-2) and TRBJ2-1, with 7 bases identical to TRBD1. After removal of 3 bases from V and 1 base from J, the junction contained 3 bases not matched to a gene. The CDR3 has 15 amino acids. CDR1 and CDR2 from the germline V gene are LGHDT and YNNKEL (reference sequence). CDR3 sequence (DNA): TGTGCCAGCAGCCAGGGGACAGAGTCCTACAATGAGCAGTTCTTC. Protein product: CASSQGTESYNEQFF.

The chain joins TRBV12-2 to TRBJ1-6; no check of the table's D call, TRBD1, against the DNA was made. TRBV12-2 represents a pseudogene. CDR3 size: 18 residues. Here the CDR3 reads CASRLARLGQGADSPLHF. CDR3 bases: TGTGCAAGTCGCTTAGCTCGATTAGGACAGGGGGCTGATTCACCCCTCCACTTT.

This chain links TRBV5-5 with TRBJ1-5; D is perhaps TRBD1 (5 bases). Looked up from germline, CDR1 is SGHKS and CDR2 is YYEKEE (reference sequence). The CDR3 contains 15 residues. Trimming cost V 4 bases and J 7 bases, with 18 bases left between them. CDR3 nucleotides: TGTGCCAGCAGCCACGGGACTCAGGACGGACAGCCCCAGCATTTT. Translated: CASSHGTQDGQPQHF.

The V gene is TRBV19, the J gene TRBJ1-4, with 7 bases fitting TRBD1. The V gene end was trimmed by 3 bases and the J gene end by 0 bases; junction bases not matched to a gene: 4. Germline V CDR1 and CDR2: LNHDA, SQIVND (reference sequence). This CDR3 comprises 16 residues. The CDR3 sequence: CASSIGGTATNEKLFF. In nucleotides, the CDR3 is TGTGCCAGTAGTATCGGAGGGACAGCAACTAATGAAAAACTGTTTTTT.

The J gene is TRBJ1-3, the V gene TRBV19; D gene ambiguous. CDR1 LNHDA and CDR2 SQIVND come from the germline V gene (reference sequence). The CDR3 loop spans 12 amino acids. V was cut by 10 bases and J by 2 bases, with 9 bases left in between. The DNA of the CDR3 is TGTGCCACCGCCACGGCTGGAAACACCATATATTTT. It codes for CATATAGNTIYF. The whole variable domain, filled in from reference TRBV19 and TRBJ1-3, reads DGGITQSPKYLFRKEGQNVTLSCEQNLNHDAMYWYRQDPGQGLRLIYYSQIVNDFQKGDIAEGYSVSREKKESFPLTVTSAQKNPTAFYLCATATAGNTIYFGEGSWLTVV.

This rearrangement joins TRBV19 to TRBJ2-1; TRBD1 is a possible D gene (6 bases). The germline V and J ends were trimmed by 6 bases and 8 bases, with 17 bases remaining between them. The CDR3 is 14 residues long. Germline V lookup: CDR1 LNHDA, CDR2 SQIVND (reference sequence). CDR3: CASRAGTPFDEQFF. The CDR3 DNA is TGTGCCAGTAGGGCCGGGACACCTTTCGATGAGCAGTTCTTC. Full variable domain (missing parts from reference TRBV19 and TRBJ2-1): DGGITQSPKYLFRKEGQNVTLSCEQNLNHDAMYWYRQDPGQGLRLIYYSQIVNDFQKGDIAEGYSVSREKKESFPLTVTSAQKNPTAFYLCASRAGTPFDEQFFGPGTRLTVL.

This chain links TRBV2 with TRBJ2-5; D perhaps matches TRBD1 (5 bases). The CDR3 has 17 residues. V was trimmed by 0 bases and J by 5 bases, leaving 19 bases between them. Germline V lookup: CDR1 SNHLY, CDR2 FYNNEI. The CDR3 bases are TGTGCCAGCAGTGAAGCCGAAAGGACACGGCCCGTGGAGACCCAGTACTTC. Translation: CASSEAERTRPVETQYF.

The chain has TRBV6-1 and TRBJ2-3, with D perhaps matching TRBD1 (5 bases). The CDR3 has 14 amino acids. Germline-derived CDR1 and CDR2 are MNHNS and SASEGT. Trimming shortened V by 1 base and J by 2 bases, and 7 bases separated the two germline ends. This chain's CDR3 is CASSEGQYTDTQYF. For the CDR3, the DNA is TGTGCCAGCAGTGAAGGACAGTACACAGATACGCAGTATTTT.

The CDR3 DNA follows: TGTGCCAGCAGCCTGCGGGGGTCGTACCAAGAGACCCAGTACTTC. Protein sequence: CASSLRGSYQETQYF. The V and J genes are TRBV3-1 (or the pseudogene TRBV3-2) and TRBJ2-5; 7 positions agree with TRBD2. CDR3 size: 15 residues. With V trimmed by 4 bases and J by 0 bases, 5 bases remained unmatched. Germline values: CDR1 LGHDT, CDR2 YNNKEL (reference sequence).

This chain links TRBV25-1 with TRBJ1-4; the D is unclear. CDR3 size: 15 residues. The V gene's germline CDR1 is MGHDK and CDR2 SYGVNS. Trimming left V 5 bases short and J 3 bases short, with 13 bases between. The CDR3 DNA follows: TGTGCCAGCAGTACCGACTTTCTCTCTAATGAAAAACTGTTTTTT. It translates to CASSTDFLSNEKLFF. Using reference TRBV25-1 and TRBJ1-4 for the parts outside the CDR3, the full variable domain is EADIYQTPRYLVIGTGKKITLECSQTMGHDKMYWYQQDPGMELHLIHYSYGVNSTEKGDLSSESTVSRIRTEHFPLTLESARPSHTSQYLCASSTDFLSNEKLFFGSGTQLSVL.

The rearrangement joins TRBV7-2 to TRBJ2-3, with 9 bases matching TRBD2. The junction had 8 bases not matched to a gene; V was cut back by 0 bases and J by 10 bases. In germline, CDR1 is SGHTA, CDR2 FQGNSA. The CDR3 spans 15 residues. The CDR3 reads CASSLAGTSFPPQYF. The CDR3 DNA reads TGTGCCAGCAGCTTAGCGGGGACTAGCTTCCCTCCGCAGTATTTT.

This chain uses TRBV2 with TRBJ1-1; D is ambiguous. Germline CDR1 reads SNHLY; CDR2 reads FYNNEI. The CDR3 totals 14 residues. Trimming took off 3 bases at V and 4 bases at J, with 12 bases between the two ends. CDR3 sequence: CASSDPRLGTEAFF. The CDR3, as DNA: TGTGCCAGCAGTGACCCGCGGTTGGGCACTGAAGCTTTCTTT.

The gene calls are TRBV6-2 or TRBV6-3 and TRBJ1-1; no clear D gene. Germline loops: CDR1 MNHEY, CDR2 SVGEGT. V lost 4 bases, J lost 4 bases, and 10 bases lay in between. This CDR3 has 13 amino acids. The CDR3 reads CASSLKRITEAFF. The CDR3 DNA reads as TGTGCCAGCAGTTTAAAGCGTATCACTGAAGCTTTCTTT.

The chain couples TRBV18 to TRBJ1-5; tentatively, D is TRBD1 (6 bases). This CDR3 has 17 amino acids. Germline assignment: CDR1 KGHSH and CDR2 LQKENI. Between the trimmed V and J ends, which lost 2 bases and 4 bases, there was a span of 18 bases. The chain's CDR3 is CASSPTRQATLNQPQHF. In DNA form, the CDR3 reads TGTGCCAGCTCACCAACCAGACAGGCTACATTAAATCAGCCCCAGCATTTT. Complete variable domain (other parts from reference TRBV18 and TRBJ1-5): NAGVMQNPRHLVRRRGQEARLRCSPMKGHSHVYWYRQLPEEGLKFMVYLQKENIIDESGMPKERFSAEFPKEGPSILRIQQVVRGDSAAYFCASSPTRQATLNQPQHFGDGTRLSIL.

CDR3 nucleotide sequence: TGTGCCAGCAGCTTCTACCGGGACAGGGTATACAATGAGCAGTTCTTC. This gives the protein CASSFYRDRVYNEQFF. The chain couples TRBV5-8 to TRBJ2-1, with TRBD1 matching 9 bases. Germline loops: CDR1 SGHTS, CDR2 YDEGEE. The CDR3 extends over 16 amino acids. V shed 2 bases and J 4 bases; nucleotides not matched to a gene: 7.

The V call is TRBV5-6, the J call TRBJ2-7; 7 bases line up with TRBD2. V shed 2 bases and J 3 bases; nucleotides not matched to a gene: 5. This CDR3 is built from 14 residues. Germline V gives CDR1 SGHDT, CDR2 YYEEEE. The CDR3 DNA follows: TGTGCCAGCAGCTTCCGGGAGGTCTACTACGAGCAGTACTTC. The encoded protein is CASSFREVYYEQYF.

The chain has TRBV6-5 and TRBJ2-5; a weak D match, TRBD2 (5 bases). Germline values: CDR1 MNHEY, CDR2 SVGAGI. CDR3 length equals 13 residues. With 5 bases removed from V and 4 bases from J, the gap between germline ends came to 11 bases. Here the CDR3 DNA reads TGTGCCAGCAGTATAACTAGGACAGAGACCCAGTACTTC. Its protein product is CASSITRTETQYF.

The V and J genes are TRBV2 and TRBJ1-2; D perhaps matches TRBD1 (5 bases). V was clipped by 7 bases and J by 4 bases, with 16 bases between them. The CDR3 runs to 14 residues. Germline CDR1 SNHLY, CDR2 FYNNEI. CDR3 sequence (DNA): TGTGCCAGCACGGGGGATATAAGCGCCTATGGCTACACCTTC. This translates into CASTGDISAYGYTF.

The chain is built from TRBV19 and TRBJ2-1; TRBD2 is a possible D gene (6 bases). The germline gives CDR1 LNHDA, CDR2 SQIVND (reference sequence). The CDR3 is made up of 16 amino acids. Trimming shortened V by 5 bases and J by 1 base, and 15 bases separated the two germline ends. The CDR3 here is CASSQMGGRSYNEQFF. The CDR3 nucleotides are TGTGCCAGTAGTCAGATGGGGGGAAGGTCCTACAATGAGCAGTTCTTC.

J is TRBJ1-1 and V is TRBV19; TRBD1 is a possible D gene (6 bases). Germline V CDR1 and CDR2: LNHDA, SQIVND (reference sequence). The CDR3 covers 17 residues. V dropped 6 bases and J dropped 4 bases, with 24 bases sitting between them. CDR3 DNA: TGTGCCAGTAGGTTACCTCGTGGACAGAAAGGGTCCACTGAAGCTTTCTTT. Amino acids: CASRLPRGQKGSTEAFF.

The rearrangement links TRBV11-2 to TRBJ2-3; 7 bases are a match to TRBD2. The CDR3 loop spans 16 amino acids. The ends lost 5 bases at V and 1 base at J; junction bases unmatched: 9. Germline loops: CDR1 SGHAT, CDR2 FQNNGV. CDR3 loop: CASSQGGLAGTDTQYF. CDR3 bases: TGTGCCAGCAGCCAGGGAGGGCTAGCGGGCACAGATACGCAGTATTTT.

The CDR3 DNA follows: TGTGCCAGCTCCTTAATTAGCGGGAGCTACGAGCAGTACTTC. Translating gives CASSLISGSYEQYF. The rearrangement joins TRBV18 to TRBJ2-7; 9 positions match TRBD2. The V gene's germline CDR1 is KGHSH and CDR2 LQKENI. J gave up 3 bases and V 6 bases, and 6 bases lay outside the gene matches. The CDR3 contains 14 residues.

This clone was counted once. J is TRBJ1-4 and V is TRBV12-5; 10 bases match TRBD1. The V gene end was trimmed by 4 bases and the J gene end by 0 bases; junction bases not matched to a gene: 2. Looked up from germline, CDR1 is LGHNT and CDR2 is FRNRAP. The length of the CDR3 is 16 residues. CDR3 coding DNA: TGTGCTAGTGGTTGGGGACAGGGGACAACTAATGAAAAACTGTTTTTT. As protein: CASGWGQGTTNEKLFF.

The gene calls are TRBV7-8 and TRBJ1-1; no reliable D call. Germline V CDR1 and CDR2: SGHVS, FQNEAQ. The CDR3 spans 14 residues. The V end was cut by 5 bases, the J end by 3 bases, with 13 bases between. CDR3 DNA sequence: TGTGCCAGCAGCCGACCCCCGGTGGACACTGAAGCTTTCTTT. Its translation: CASSRPPVDTEAFF. The full variable domain, its missing parts supplied by reference TRBV7-8 and TRBJ1-1, is GAGVSQSPRYKVAKRGQDVALRCDPISGHVSLFWYQQALGQGPEFLTYFQNEAQLDKSGLPSDRFFAERPEGSVSTLKIQRTQQEDSAVYLCASSRPPVDTEAFFGQGTRLTVV.

The V gene is TRBV27, the J gene TRBJ2-2; possibly TRBD2 for D (6 bases). Germline V gives CDR1 MNHEY, CDR2 SMNVEV (reference sequence). V was trimmed by 4 bases and J by 6 bases, leaving 15 bases between them. This CDR3 region has 15 residues. This CDR3 is CASSSLSGVAGELFF. The CDR3 DNA follows: TGTGCCAGCAGTTCCCTCTCGGGGGTCGCCGGGGAGCTGTTTTTT.

This clone was observed a single time. The chain recombines TRBV7-2 with TRBJ1-2; 7 bases map to TRBD1. This CDR3 has 16 amino acids. Looked up from germline, CDR1 is SGHTA and CDR2 is FQGNSA. V dropped 2 bases and J dropped 4; count of bases not matched to a gene: 10. CDR3: CASSLRFWDSSYGYTF. As DNA, the CDR3 is TGTGCCAGCAGCTTAAGATTCTGGGACAGCAGCTATGGCTACACCTTC. Looking up the rest from reference TRBV7-2 and TRBJ1-2 gives the full variable domain: GAGVSQSPSNKVTEKGKDVELRCDPISGHTALYWYRQSLGQGLEFLIYFQGNSAPDKSGLPSDRFSAERTGGSVSTLTIQRTQQEDSAVYLCASSLRFWDSSYGYTFGSGTRLTVV.

This sequence joins TRBV7-9 and TRBJ1-1; D ambiguous. The CDR3 covers 14 residues. Germline assignment: CDR1 SEHNR and CDR2 FQNEAQ (reference sequence). Trimming pared 5 bases from V and 0 bases from J, leaving 10 bases between. The CDR3 region has the DNA TGTGCCAGCAGCCTGACTGAGGTGAACACTGAAGCTTTCTTT. Translated: CASSLTEVNTEAFF.